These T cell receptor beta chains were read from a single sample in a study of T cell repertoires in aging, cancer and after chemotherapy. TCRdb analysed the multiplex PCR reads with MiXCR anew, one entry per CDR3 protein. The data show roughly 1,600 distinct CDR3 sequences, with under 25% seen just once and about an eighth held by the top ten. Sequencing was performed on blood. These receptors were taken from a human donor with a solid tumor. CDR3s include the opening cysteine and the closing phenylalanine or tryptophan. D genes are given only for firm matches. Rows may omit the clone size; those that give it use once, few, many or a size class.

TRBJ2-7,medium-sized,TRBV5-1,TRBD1,CASSGWTGSEQYF,TGCGCCAGCAGCGGGTGGACAGGGTCCGAGCAGTACTTC
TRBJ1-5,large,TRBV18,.,CASFAGEDQPQHF,TGTGCCAGCTTTGCAGGGGAGGATCAGCCCCAGCATTTT
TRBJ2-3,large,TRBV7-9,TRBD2,CASIRRLAGGTDTQYF,TGTGCCAGCATCCGACGACTAGCGGGGGGGACAGATACGCAGTATTTT
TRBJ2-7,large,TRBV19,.,CASSYAGQISYEQYF,TGTGCCAGTAGTTATGCGGGACAAATCTCCTACGAGCAGTACTTC
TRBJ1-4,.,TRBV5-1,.,CATREGPATNEKLFF,TGCGCCACCCGCGAGGGACCCGCAACTAATGAAAAACTGTTTTTT
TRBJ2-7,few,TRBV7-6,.,CASSLSGGAGEQYF,TGTGCCAGCAGCTTAAGTGGGGGGGCAGGTGAGCAGTACTTC
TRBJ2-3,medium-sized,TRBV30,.,CAWSFPDTQYF,TGTGCCTGGAGTTTCCCAGATACGCAGTATTTT